The clone carrying this T cell receptor (beta chain) was detected once. The antigen remains undetermined. This specimen comes from a study of T cell responses to AZD1222 COVID-19 vaccine. Study results and limitations: Repertoire sampling happened only post peak T cell response. Donors, mostly white British, included more females; clonal diversity was possibly underestimated.

Generated by immunoSEQ multiplex PCR, the TCRdb table keeps only in-frame clones and is missing some. The sample shows about 170,000 clones, 92% of them seen only once. CDR1 MGHRA and CDR2 YSYEKL come from the germline V gene. The CDR3 spans 18 residues. V was pared by 4 bases and J by 5 bases, with 15 bases of the junction left unmatched. This sample comprised peripheral blood, obtained on day 0 of AZD1222 vaccination. The receptor comes from an adult in good health. This rearrangement joins TRBV4-1 to TRBJ2-2, with TRBD2 matching over 8 bases. The CDR3 DNA is TGCGCCAGCAGCCTCGGGCGCGCGCGGGGGGAGGGGACCGGGGAGCTGTTTTTT. Translation: CASSLGRARGEGTGELFF.